Below, one TCR beta chain is given with its context. Antigen specificity is unknown. Germline values: CDR1 MGHRA, CDR2 YSYEKL. V shed 1 base and J shed 6 bases, with 15 bases lying between them. The CDR3 sequence is 15 residues long. The data are from a study of long-term antiretroviral therapy in people with HIV. Whole-study findings and limits: The range of CDR3 lengths in HIV repertoires proved narrower than that found in controls. An increase in diversity followed ART, yet levels stayed below transplant donor controls. The study lacked data on ART adherence, viral resistance or therapy changes.

The immunoSEQ assay was v3.0, run at survey level. Libraries were prepared by immunoSEQ multiplex PCR; TCRdb keeps only in-frame clonotypes and omits some of them. The sample contains about 35,000 clones, around 94% of which appear only once. This sequence was found in a woman aged 45-60 years with HIV. V gene TRBV4-1 combines with J gene TRBJ1-1; unclear D gene. Sequences were derived from unsorted PBMCs, sampled 4.1 years after starting antiretroviral therapy. CDR3 DNA sequence: TGCGCCAGCAGCCAAGTTATTGGGGTGCTGGCTGAAGCTTTCTTT. Translation gives CASSQVIGVLAEAFF.